This T cell receptor beta chain was captured in a study of blood T cell repertoires in COVID-19. All enrollees were about 18 to 89 years old and from approximately 25 US areas. The CDR3 loop spans 12 amino acids. J was trimmed by 6 bases and V by 7 bases; bases with no gene match: 6. In germline, CDR1 is ENHRY, CDR2 SYGVKD. Assay used: immunoSEQ multiplex PCR; TCRdb lists only in-frame clones, some missing. The sample has over 110,000 clones, 75% to 90% seen once. The TCR was taken from a man in his fifties or sixties in a cohort exposed to, infected with or recovered from COVID-19 (not recorded which). The sequencing sample was made of PBMCs or T cells enriched from blood (not recorded which). V and J are TRBV10-3 and TRBJ2-7; TRBD1 agrees at 7 bases. CDR3: CAITPGGSEQYF. The CDR3 nucleotides read TGTGCCATCACCCCAGGGGGTAGCGAGCAGTACTTC.